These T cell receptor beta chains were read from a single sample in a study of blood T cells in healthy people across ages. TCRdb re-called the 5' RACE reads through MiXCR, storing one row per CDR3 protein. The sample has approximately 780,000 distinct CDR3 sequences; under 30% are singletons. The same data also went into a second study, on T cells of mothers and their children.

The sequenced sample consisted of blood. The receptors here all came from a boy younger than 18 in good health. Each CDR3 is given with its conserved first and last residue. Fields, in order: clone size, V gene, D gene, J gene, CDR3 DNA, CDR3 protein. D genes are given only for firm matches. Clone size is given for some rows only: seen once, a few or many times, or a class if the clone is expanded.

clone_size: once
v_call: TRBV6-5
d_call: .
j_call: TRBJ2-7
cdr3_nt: TGTGCCAGCAGTTACGTCCGACAGGTCTCCTACGAGCAGTACTTC
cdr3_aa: CASSYVRQVSYEQYF

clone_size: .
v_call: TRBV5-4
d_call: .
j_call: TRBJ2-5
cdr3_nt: TGTGCCAGCAGCTTGCGAATATACGGTTCGGAAGAGACCCAGTACTTC
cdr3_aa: CASSLRIYGSEETQYF

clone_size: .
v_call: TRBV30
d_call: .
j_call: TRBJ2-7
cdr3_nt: TGTGCCTGGAGCATTAGGGGGGGCGCATCATCCTACGAGCAGTACTTC
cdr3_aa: CAWSIRGGASSYEQYF

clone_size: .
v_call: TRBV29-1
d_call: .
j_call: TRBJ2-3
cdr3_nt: TGCAGCGTTGGAATCGGGGGACTCCTCACAGATACGCAGTATTTT
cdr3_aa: CSVGIGGLLTDTQYF

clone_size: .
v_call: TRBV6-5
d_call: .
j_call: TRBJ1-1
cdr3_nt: TGTGCCAGCAGACGGGCTGGGTTGATGTTCACTGAAGCTTTCTTT
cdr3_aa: CASRRAGLMFTEAFF

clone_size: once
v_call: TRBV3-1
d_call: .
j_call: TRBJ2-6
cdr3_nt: TGTGCCAGCAGCAGGGACGGTAGGGCCAACGTCCTGACTTTC
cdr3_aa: CASSRDGRANVLTF

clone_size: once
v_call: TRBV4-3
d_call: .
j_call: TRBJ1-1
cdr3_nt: TGCGCCAGCAGCCAAGTCGGGGGGGGGTTCACTGAAGCTTTCTTT
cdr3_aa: CASSQVGGGFTEAFF

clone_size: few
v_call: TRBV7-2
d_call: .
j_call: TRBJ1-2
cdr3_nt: TGTGCCAGCAGCTCCCATCGACACATTTATGGCTACACCTTC
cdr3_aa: CASSSHRHIYGYTF

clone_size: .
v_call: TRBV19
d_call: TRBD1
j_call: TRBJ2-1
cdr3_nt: TGTGCCAGTAGTATTGACAGGGGGCTCTACAATGAGCAGTTCTTC
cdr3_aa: CASSIDRGLYNEQFF

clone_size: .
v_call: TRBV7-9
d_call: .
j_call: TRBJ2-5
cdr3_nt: TGTGCCAGCAGCGACTCCAGGGGAGAGACCCAGTACTTC
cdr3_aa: CASSDSRGETQYF

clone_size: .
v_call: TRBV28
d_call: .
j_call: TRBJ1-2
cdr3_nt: TGTGCCAGCAGTTTGGGCAGTCCTAACTATGGCTACACCTTC
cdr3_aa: CASSLGSPNYGYTF

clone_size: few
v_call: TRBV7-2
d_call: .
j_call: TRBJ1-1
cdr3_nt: TGTGCCAGCAGTTCCATCAGGGGCTTTAACACTGAAGCTTTCTTT
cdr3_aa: CASSSIRGFNTEAFF

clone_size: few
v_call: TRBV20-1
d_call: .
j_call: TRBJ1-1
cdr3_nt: TGCAGTGCTAGACCGTCACGGAACACTGAAGCTTTCTTT
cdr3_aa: CSARPSRNTEAFF

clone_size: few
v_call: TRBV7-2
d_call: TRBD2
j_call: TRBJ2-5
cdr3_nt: TGTGCCAGCAGCTTAATGGCCCTAGCGGGGGAGGAGACCCAGTACTTC
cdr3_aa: CASSLMALAGEETQYF

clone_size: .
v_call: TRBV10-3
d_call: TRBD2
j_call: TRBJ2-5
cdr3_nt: TGTGCCACCGGACTAGCGGGGGGGGAGACCCAGTACTTC
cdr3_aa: CATGLAGGETQYF

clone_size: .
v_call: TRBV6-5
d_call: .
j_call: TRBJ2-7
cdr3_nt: TGTGCCAGCAGTTACACCGGGACAAGGGCGTACGAGCAGTACTTC
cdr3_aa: CASSYTGTRAYEQYF

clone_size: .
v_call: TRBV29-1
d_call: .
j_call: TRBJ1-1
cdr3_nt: TGCAGCCCCGAAGAGGGGAACACTGAAGCTTTCTTT
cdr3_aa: CSPEEGNTEAFF

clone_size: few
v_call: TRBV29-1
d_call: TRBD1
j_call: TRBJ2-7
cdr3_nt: TGCAGCGTTGATTGCCGAGGGGACAGCACCTCCTACGAGCAGTACTTC
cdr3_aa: CSVDCRGDSTSYEQYF

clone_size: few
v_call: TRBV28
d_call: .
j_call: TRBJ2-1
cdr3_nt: TGTGCCAGCCCCGGAGCCAACAATGAGCAGTTCTTC
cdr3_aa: CASPGANNEQFF

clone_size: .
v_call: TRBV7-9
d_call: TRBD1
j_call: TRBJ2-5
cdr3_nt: TGTGCCAGCACCTCCGACAGGGATTTTAAAGAAGAGACCCAGTACTTC
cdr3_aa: CASTSDRDFKEETQYF

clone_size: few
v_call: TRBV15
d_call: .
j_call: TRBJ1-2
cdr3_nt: TGTGCCACCGGAGAGGGGGTTCAGAACTATGGCTACACCTTC
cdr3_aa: CATGEGVQNYGYTF

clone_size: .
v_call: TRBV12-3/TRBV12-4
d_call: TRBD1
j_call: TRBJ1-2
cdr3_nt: TGTGCCAGCAGCCTGGACAGGGGCCAGTCCCGGAGCGGTTACTATGGCTACACCTTC
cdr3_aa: CASSLDRGQSRSGYYGYTF

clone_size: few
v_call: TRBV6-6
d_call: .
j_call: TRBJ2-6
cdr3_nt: TGTGCCAGCAGGTTGGGAGGACCGCCTGTGGGGGCCAACGTCCTGACTTTC
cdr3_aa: CASRLGGPPVGANVLTF

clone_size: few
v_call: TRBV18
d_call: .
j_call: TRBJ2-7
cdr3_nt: TGTGCCAGCTCCAACCGGCAGGACGAGCAGTACTTC
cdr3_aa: CASSNRQDEQYF

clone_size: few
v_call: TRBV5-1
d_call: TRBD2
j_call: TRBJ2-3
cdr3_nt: TGCGCCAGCAGCCTATCTAGCGGGGGGGCAAATACGCAGTATTTT
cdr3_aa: CASSLSSGGANTQYF

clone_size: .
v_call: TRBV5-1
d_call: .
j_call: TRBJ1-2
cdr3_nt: TGCGCCAGCAGCTTGAGTACAGAAAGCTATGGCTACACCTTC
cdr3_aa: CASSLSTESYGYTF

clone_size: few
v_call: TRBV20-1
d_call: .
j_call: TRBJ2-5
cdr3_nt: TGCAGTGCTAGTGTACCGGGACTCCCGTCAGAGACCCAGTACTTC
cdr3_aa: CSASVPGLPSETQYF

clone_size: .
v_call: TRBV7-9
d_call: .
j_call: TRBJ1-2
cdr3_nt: TGTGCCAGCAGCTTTGTAGAGGGTGCCTATGGCTACACCTTC
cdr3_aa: CASSFVEGAYGYTF

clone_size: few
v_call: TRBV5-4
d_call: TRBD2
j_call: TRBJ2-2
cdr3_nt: TGTGCCAGCAGCTTCCGACTAGCGGGGGGAAACACCGGGGAGCTGTTTTTT
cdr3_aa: CASSFRLAGGNTGELFF

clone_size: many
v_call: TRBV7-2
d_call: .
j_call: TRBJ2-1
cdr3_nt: TGTGCCAGCAGCTTAGTTGGGGGGTCTTTCAATGAGCAGTTCTTC
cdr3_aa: CASSLVGGSFNEQFF

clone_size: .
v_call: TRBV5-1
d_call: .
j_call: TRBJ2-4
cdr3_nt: TGCGCCAGCAGCAGCGACCTCCTAGCCAAAAACATTCAGTACTTC
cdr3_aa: CASSSDLLAKNIQYF

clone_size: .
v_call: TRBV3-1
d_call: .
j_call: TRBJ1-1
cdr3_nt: TGTGCCAGCAGCCACCTGGGGGAGGTCACTGAAGCTTTCTTT
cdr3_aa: CASSHLGEVTEAFF

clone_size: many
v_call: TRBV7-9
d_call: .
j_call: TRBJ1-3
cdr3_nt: TGTGCCAGCAGTTCGACGGGCTCTGGAAACACCATATATTTT
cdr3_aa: CASSSTGSGNTIYF

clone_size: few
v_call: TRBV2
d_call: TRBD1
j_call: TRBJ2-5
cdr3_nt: TGTGCCAGCACCATGACAGGGTTGGAGCAGTACTTC
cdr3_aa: CASTMTGLEQYF

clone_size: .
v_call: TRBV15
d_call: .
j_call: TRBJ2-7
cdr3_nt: TGTGCCACCAGCAGAGGCGGGACATACGGCGAGCAGTACTTC
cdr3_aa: CATSRGGTYGEQYF